The 2 T cell receptor beta chains below were found in one sample sequenced in a study of T cell repertoires in cytomegalovirus infection. No antigens are known for them. TCRdb re-analysed the reads in MiXCR, keeping a single row per CDR3 protein. The sample includes under 200,000 distinct CDR3 sequences, roughly 20% seen only once; the top ten take 20% to 30%. The sequencing here drew on CD8+ T cells from cultured PBMCs, taken from culture after CMV antigen stimulation. The receptors were gathered from a human donor in good health (CMV status not recorded). Some clones in this sample may be carry-over from other donors' samples.

This sequence joins TRBV7-6 and TRBJ2-7; D is perhaps TRBD1 (6 bases). Germline CDR1 and CDR2: SGHVS and FNYEAQ. This CDR3 comprises 14 residues. The ends were cut back, 5 bases at V and 2 bases at J, with 13 bases in the middle. The CDR3 nucleotides are TGTGCCAGCAGCCCCGGGACATCGCCCTACGAGCAGTACTTC. Its translation: CASSPGTSPYEQYF.

The chain joins TRBV7-2 to TRBJ2-3, with 11 positions matching TRBD1. The CDR3 runs 15 residues. From germline, CDR1 is SGHTA and CDR2 FQGNSA. With 5 bases clipped from V and 4 bases from J, the junction kept 5 bases outside the gene matches. CDR3 residues: CASSGTGGFSDTQYF. The CDR3 region has the DNA TGTGCCAGCAGCGGGACAGGGGGTTTTTCAGATACGCAGTATTTT.